Here is one TCR beta chain with its context. Its specificity is not known. This sample is drawn from a study of regulatory T cells in long-lasting Graves disease. V lost 7 bases and J lost 5, with 11 bases in between. The CDR3 spans 12 residues. In germline, CDR1 is SQVTM, CDR2 ANQGSEA. Both iRepertoire HTBI primers and Arm-PCR of CDR3 regions were used to build the TCR beta libraries. TCRdb processed the multiplex PCR reads anew with MiXCR; each CDR3 protein has one entry. Of 350,000 to 450,000 distinct CDR3 sequences listed, approximately 10% are singletons. Time point given: newly diagnosed GD, antithyroid drugs for less than 3 months. Making the TCR library involved RNA that had been extracted from PBMCs. Findings and caveats of the study: Sample size, which was small, may have reduced accuracy. Repertoires from persistent disease leaned toward TRBV28, TRBJ1-2 and TRBJ2-5.

These data also formed part of another study, on T cells in Graves' hyperthyroidism and ophthalmopathy. That work states: Patients aged 18 to 65 had newly diagnosed hyperthyroidism lasting under 2 months.

This clonotype originated in a woman aged 18-30 years with Graves disease. Sample: peripheral blood mononuclear cells (PBMCs), taken at new diagnosis, from a patient treated with antithyroid drugs. This rearrangement joins TRBV29-1 to TRBJ2-2, with D hard to call. CDR3 sequence: CSAHDRTGELFF. The CDR3 DNA sequence: TGCAGCGCCCATGACCGGACCGGGGAGCTGTTTTTT.